These 17 T cell receptor beta chains were sequenced from one sample in a study of regulatory T cells in long-lasting Graves disease. Noted time point: newly diagnosed GD, antithyroid drugs for less than 3 months. PBMC RNA was the source of the TCR library. Investigators prepared the TCR beta libraries by applying iRepertoire HTBI primers and Arm-PCR of CDR3 regions. TCRdb analysed the multiplex PCR reads with MiXCR anew, one entry per CDR3 protein. The sample consists of around 460,000 distinct CDR3 sequences, 14% of them appearing once. This same sample was also part of a study on T cells in Graves' hyperthyroidism and ophthalmopathy.

The material sequenced was peripheral blood mononuclear cells (PBMCs), taken at new diagnosis, from a patient treated with antithyroid drugs. The receptors originated from a woman aged 50 to 65 with Graves disease.

This clonotype has a handful of counts. This chain uses TRBV10-2 with TRBJ2-2; 13 bases are a match to TRBD2. CDR1 is WSHSY, CDR2 SAAADI, per germline. The CDR3 has 17 amino acids. Germline trimming cut 4 bases from V and 4 bases from J; bases unmatched to any gene: 6. The CDR3 nucleotides read TGCGCCAGCAGTGGTGGGACTAGCGGGAAGGGCACCGGGGAGCTGTTTTTT. Amino acid sequence: CASSGGTSGKGTGELFF.

This clonotype came up many times. The chain couples TRBV28 to TRBJ1-2; no reliable D call. Germline V gene lookup returns CDR1 MDHEN and CDR2 SYDVKM. The V end was cut by 10 bases, the J end by 4 bases, with 16 bases between. The CDR3 length is 13 residues. CDR3 protein: CATKLSGPYGYTF. In DNA, the CDR3 is TGTGCCACCAAACTCAGTGGCCCCTATGGCTACACCTTC.

This clonotype was found a few times. The chain uses TRBV14 and TRBJ1-2; D is uncertain. The V and J ends lost 1 base and 4 bases respectively, with 13 bases between them. The CDR3 is made up of 15 amino acids. The germline V gene encodes CDR1 SGHDN and CDR2 FVKESK. The CDR3 DNA reads as TGTGCCAGCAGCCAAGGGTCGGAGGGCCTCTATGGCTACACCTTC. It yields the protein CASSQGSEGLYGYTF.

This clonotype was counted many times. The chain employs TRBV12-3 or TRBV12-4 and TRBJ2-5; D ambiguous. Between the trimmed V and J ends, which lost 3 bases and 5 bases, there was a span of 7 bases. CDR3 size: 12 residues. CDR3 bases: TGTGCCAGCAGTTTCTCGGGTGAGACCCAGTACTTC. This encodes CASSFSGETQYF.

This CDR3 reads CASRDGVAKNIQYF. The CDR3 DNA sequence: TGTGCCAGTCGGGACGGAGTAGCCAAAAACATTCAGTACTTC. The rearrangement joins TRBV19 to TRBJ2-4; perhaps D is TRBD1 or TRBD2 (5 bases each). CDR3 length equals 14 residues. The germline V and J ends were trimmed by 8 bases and 0 bases, with 11 bases remaining between them. Germline V lookup: CDR1 LNHDA, CDR2 SQIVND (reference sequence).

This clonotype has more than one count but fewer than ten. The V call is TRBV4-2, the J call TRBJ2-4, with 10 bases that match TRBD2. The CDR3 is 14 residues long. With V trimmed by 0 bases and J by 7 bases, 0 bases remained unmatched. From germline, CDR1 is LGHNA and CDR2 YNFKEQ. This chain's CDR3 is CASSQETSGNIQYF. Written as DNA, the CDR3 is TGTGCCAGCAGCCAAGAGACTAGCGGGAACATTCAGTACTTC.

This clonotype was counted many times. In DNA form, the CDR3 reads TGTGCCAGCAGCTTGACGGTTAAAGATACGCAGTATTTT. It is translated as CASSLTVKDTQYF. The chain links TRBV11-2 to TRBJ2-3; unclear D gene. This CDR3 contains 13 residues. Germline CDR1 is SGHAT and CDR2 is FQNNGV. V lost 3 bases and J lost 5, with 9 bases in between.

The table lists this clonotype with many counts. V and J are TRBV20-1 and TRBJ2-7; D perhaps matches TRBD1 (6 bases). The CDR3 is 13 residues long. Germline V lookup: CDR1 DFQATT, CDR2 SNEGSKA (reference sequence). V lost 1 base and J lost 0, with 7 bases in between. The CDR3 here is CSARGDNSYEQYF. In nucleotides, the CDR3 is TGCAGTGCTAGAGGGGACAACTCCTACGAGCAGTACTTC.

The table lists this clonotype with many counts. The chain carries TRBV12-3 or TRBV12-4 and TRBJ2-7; the D gene could be TRBD1 or TRBD2 (5 bases each). The V gene lost 5 bases and the J gene lost 2 bases, with 13 bases spanning the gap. The CDR3 runs to 14 residues. The CDR3 sequence: CASSLWDGTYEQYF. In DNA form, the CDR3 reads TGTGCCAGCAGTCTTTGGGACGGGACCTACGAGCAGTACTTC.

The CDR3 loop reads CASSVGSGQTYEQYF. For the CDR3, the DNA is TGCGCCAGCAGTGTGGGATCCGGACAGACCTACGAGCAGTACTTC. The chain links TRBV10-1 to TRBJ2-7; TRBD1 might be the D (6 bases). Germline CDR1 reads WNHNN; CDR2 reads SYGVQD (reference sequence). This CDR3 is built from 15 residues. Between the trimmed V and J ends, which lost 4 bases and 2 bases, there was a span of 15 bases.

This clonotype has a count of ten or more. The chain joins TRBV7-9 to TRBJ2-7; D is ambiguous. The tail of the sequence fits TRBJ2-6 better, so the J call may be wrong. Germline lookup yields CDR1 SEHNR and CDR2 FQNEAQ (reference sequence). The CDR3 is 13 amino acids. The CDR3 here is CASSSQGANVLTF. DNA of the CDR3: TGTGCCAGCAGCTCCCAGGGGGCCAACGTCCTGACTTTC.

V is TRBV19 and J is TRBJ2-5; 9 bases map to TRBD2. Germline trimming cut 5 bases from V and 1 base from J; bases unmatched to any gene: 2. The CDR3 length is 14 residues. CDR1 and CDR2 from the germline V gene are LNHDA and SQIVND (reference sequence). The CDR3 coding sequence is TGTGCCAGTAGTGATAGCGGGGGCCAAGAGACCCAGTACTTC. It encodes CASSDSGGQETQYF.

This clonotype was counted ten times or more. The genes are TRBV18 and TRBJ2-3; D gene uncertain. V was cut by 0 bases and J by 2 bases, with 9 bases left in between. Germline assignment: CDR1 KGHSH and CDR2 LQKENI. The length of the CDR3 is 15 residues. The CDR3 loop is CASSPPRTPTDTQYF. In DNA, the CDR3 is TGTGCCAGCTCACCACCCCGAACCCCCACAGATACGCAGTATTTT.

This clonotype was seen many times. The chain couples TRBV28 to TRBJ1-5; weak D call: TRBD1 (5 bases). V lost 2 bases and J 5 bases, leaving 10 bases between the germline ends. Germline assignment: CDR1 MDHEN and CDR2 SYDVKM. CDR3 length equals 14 residues. The CDR3 spells CASSLDQGYQPQHF. The CDR3 nucleotides are TGTGCCAGCAGTTTAGACCAGGGATATCAGCCCCAGCATTTT.

In this sample, this clonotype turned up many times. V is TRBV30 and J is TRBJ1-4; 9 bases agree with TRBD1. Germline trimming cut 3 bases from V and 5 bases from J; bases unmatched to any gene: 4. Germline V gene lookup returns CDR1 GTSNPN and CDR2 SVGIG (reference sequence). This CDR3 is 14 amino acids long. CDR3: CAWSAGTGNEKLFF. DNA for the CDR3: TGTGCCTGGAGCGCCGGGACAGGGAATGAAAAACTGTTTTTT. Together with reference TRBV30 and TRBJ1-4, the CDR3 gives the full variable domain: SQTIHQWPATLVQPVGSPLSLECTVEGTSNPNLYWYRQAAGRGLQLLFYSVGIGQISSEVPQNLSASRPQDRQFILSSKKLLLSDSGFYLCAWSAGTGNEKLFFGSGTQLSVL.

This clonotype was counted ten times or more. The V and J genes are TRBV6-1 and TRBJ2-7; the match to TRBD2 covers 11 bases. Germline values: CDR1 MNHNS, CDR2 SASEGT. The length of the CDR3 is 15 residues. V lost 2 bases to trimming and J lost 3 bases; unmatched junction nucleotides: 3. CDR3 nucleotide sequence: TGTGCCAGCAGTGAACCCGGACTAGCGGGCTACGAGCAGTACTTC. Residues: CASSEPGLAGYEQYF.

This clonotype appeared many times. The chain links TRBV2 to TRBJ2-5; no definite D call. Trimming took 7 bases from V and 4 from J, leaving 16 bases between them. CDR3 size: 14 residues. The germline V gene encodes CDR1 SNHLY and CDR2 FYNNEI. CDR3 protein: CASILSGSGETQYF. As DNA, the CDR3 is TGTGCCAGCATCCTCTCCGGGTCAGGAGAGACCCAGTACTTC. The variable domain in full, completed from reference TRBV2 and TRBJ2-5, reads EPEVTQTPSHQVTQMGQEVILRCVPISNHLYFYWYRQILGQKVEFLVSFYNNEISEKSEIFDDQFSVERPDGSNFTLKIRSTKLEDSAMYFCASILSGSGETQYFGPGTRLLVL.